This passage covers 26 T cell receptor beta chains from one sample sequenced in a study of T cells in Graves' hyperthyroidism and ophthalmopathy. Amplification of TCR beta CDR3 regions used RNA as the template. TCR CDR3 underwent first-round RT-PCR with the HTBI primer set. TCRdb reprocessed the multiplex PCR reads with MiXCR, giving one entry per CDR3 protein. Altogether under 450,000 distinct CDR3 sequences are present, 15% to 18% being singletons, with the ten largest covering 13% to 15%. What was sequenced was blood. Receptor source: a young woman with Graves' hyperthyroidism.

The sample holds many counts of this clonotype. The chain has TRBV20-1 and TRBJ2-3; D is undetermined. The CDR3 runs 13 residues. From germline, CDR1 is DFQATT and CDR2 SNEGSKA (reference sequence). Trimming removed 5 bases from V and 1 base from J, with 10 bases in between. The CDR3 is CSALLPRTDTQYF. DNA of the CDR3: TGCAGTGCTCTACTACCTCGCACAGATACGCAGTATTTT.

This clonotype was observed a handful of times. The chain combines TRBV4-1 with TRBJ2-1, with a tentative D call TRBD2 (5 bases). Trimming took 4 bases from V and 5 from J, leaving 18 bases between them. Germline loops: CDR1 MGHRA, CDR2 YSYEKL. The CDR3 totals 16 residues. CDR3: CASSPPRGQRNNEQFF. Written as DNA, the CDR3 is TGCGCCAGCAGCCCCCCCCGCGGGCAACGAAACAATGAGCAGTTCTTC.

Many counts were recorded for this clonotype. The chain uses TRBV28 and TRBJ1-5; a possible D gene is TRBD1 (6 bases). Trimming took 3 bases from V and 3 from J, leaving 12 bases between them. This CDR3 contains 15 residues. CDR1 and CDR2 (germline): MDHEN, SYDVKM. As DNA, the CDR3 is TGTGCCAGCAGTTTTCTTGGGGGGCCCAATCAGCCCCAGCATTTT. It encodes CASSFLGGPNQPQHF.

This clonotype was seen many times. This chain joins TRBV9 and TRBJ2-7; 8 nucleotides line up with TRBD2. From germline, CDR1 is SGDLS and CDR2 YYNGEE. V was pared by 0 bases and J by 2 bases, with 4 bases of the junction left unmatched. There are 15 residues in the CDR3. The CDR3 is CASSVEAGEAYEQYF. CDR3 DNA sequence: TGTGCCAGCAGCGTAGAAGCGGGAGAGGCCTACGAGCAGTACTTC.

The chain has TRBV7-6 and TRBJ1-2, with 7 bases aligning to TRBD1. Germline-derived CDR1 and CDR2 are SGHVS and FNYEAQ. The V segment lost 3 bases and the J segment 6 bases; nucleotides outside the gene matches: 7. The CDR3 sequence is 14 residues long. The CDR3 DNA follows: TGTGCCAGCAGCTTGGGGGGACAGAGTAATGGCTACACCTTC. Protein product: CASSLGGQSNGYTF.

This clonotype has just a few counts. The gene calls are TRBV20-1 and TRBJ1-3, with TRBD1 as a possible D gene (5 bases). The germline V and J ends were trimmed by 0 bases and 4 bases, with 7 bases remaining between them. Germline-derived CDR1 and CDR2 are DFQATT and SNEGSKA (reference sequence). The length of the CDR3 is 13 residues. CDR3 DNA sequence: TGCAGTGCTAGAGAGAGGGGAGGAAACACCATATATTTT. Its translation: CSARERGGNTIYF.

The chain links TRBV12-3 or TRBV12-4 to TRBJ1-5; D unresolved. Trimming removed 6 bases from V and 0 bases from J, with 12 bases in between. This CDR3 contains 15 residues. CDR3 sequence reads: CASRSEVNSNQPQHF. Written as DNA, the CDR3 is TGTGCCAGCAGGTCGGAGGTCAATAGCAATCAGCCCCAGCATTTT.

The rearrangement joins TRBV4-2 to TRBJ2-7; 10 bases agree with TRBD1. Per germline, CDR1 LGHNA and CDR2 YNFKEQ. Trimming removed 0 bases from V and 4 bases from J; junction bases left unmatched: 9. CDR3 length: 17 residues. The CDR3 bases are TGTGCCAGCAGCCAAGAGACGCACTGGACAGGGGGGTACGAGCAGTACTTC. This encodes CASSQETHWTGGYEQYF.

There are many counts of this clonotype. CDR3: CASSLGGRESLTEAFF. CDR3 bases: TGTGCCAGCAGCTTGGGGGGTCGGGAATCGTTAACTGAAGCTTTCTTT. V and J are TRBV5-6 and TRBJ1-1; D call uncertain. CDR3 length: 16 amino acids. Germline CDR1 SGHDT, CDR2 YYEEEE. V dropped 0 bases and J dropped 5 bases, with 17 bases sitting between them.

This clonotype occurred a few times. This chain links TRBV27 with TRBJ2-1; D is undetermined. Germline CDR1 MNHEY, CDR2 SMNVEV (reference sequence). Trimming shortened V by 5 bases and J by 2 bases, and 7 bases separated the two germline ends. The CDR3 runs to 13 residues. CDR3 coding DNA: TGTGCCAGCAGTCGACAAACCTACAATGAGCAGTTCTTC. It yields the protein CASSRQTYNEQFF.

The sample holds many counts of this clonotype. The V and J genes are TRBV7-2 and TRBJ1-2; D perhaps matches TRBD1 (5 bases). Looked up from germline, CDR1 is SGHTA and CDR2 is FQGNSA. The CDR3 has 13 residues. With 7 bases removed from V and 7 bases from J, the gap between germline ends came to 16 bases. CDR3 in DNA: TGTGCCAGCACCATCTTACGTGGGGCTGGCTACACCTTC. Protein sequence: CASTILRGAGYTF.

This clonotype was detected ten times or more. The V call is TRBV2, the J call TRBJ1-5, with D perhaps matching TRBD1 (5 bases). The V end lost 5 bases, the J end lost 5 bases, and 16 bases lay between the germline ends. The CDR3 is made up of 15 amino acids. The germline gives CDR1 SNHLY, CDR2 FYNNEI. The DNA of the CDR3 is TGTGCCAGCAGTCTACCCGGGGACGCAGATCAGCCCCAGCATTTT. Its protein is CASSLPGDADQPQHF. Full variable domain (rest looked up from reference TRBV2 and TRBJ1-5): EPEVTQTPSHQVTQMGQEVILRCVPISNHLYFYWYRQILGQKVEFLVSFYNNEISEKSEIFDDQFSVERPDGSNFTLKIRSTKLEDSAMYFCASSLPGDADQPQHFGDGTRLSIL.

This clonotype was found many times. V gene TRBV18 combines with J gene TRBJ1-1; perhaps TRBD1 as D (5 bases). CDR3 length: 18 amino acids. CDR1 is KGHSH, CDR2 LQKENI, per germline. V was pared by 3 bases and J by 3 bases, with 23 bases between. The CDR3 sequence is CASSPRPPGSVGDTEAFF. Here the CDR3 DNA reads TGTGCCAGCTCACCCCGACCCCCAGGGTCAGTCGGTGACACTGAAGCTTTCTTT. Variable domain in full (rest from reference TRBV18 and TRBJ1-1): NAGVMQNPRHLVRRRGQEARLRCSPMKGHSHVYWYRQLPEEGLKFMVYLQKENIIDESGMPKERFSAEFPKEGPSILRIQQVVRGDSAAYFCASSPRPPGSVGDTEAFFGQGTRLTVV.

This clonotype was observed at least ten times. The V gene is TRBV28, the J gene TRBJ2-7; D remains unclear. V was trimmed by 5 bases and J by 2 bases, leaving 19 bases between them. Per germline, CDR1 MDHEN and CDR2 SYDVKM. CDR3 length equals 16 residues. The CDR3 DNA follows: TGTGCCAGCAGTCCAATGCTCCGGGTAACCCCCTACGAGCAGTACTTC. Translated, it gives CASSPMLRVTPYEQYF.

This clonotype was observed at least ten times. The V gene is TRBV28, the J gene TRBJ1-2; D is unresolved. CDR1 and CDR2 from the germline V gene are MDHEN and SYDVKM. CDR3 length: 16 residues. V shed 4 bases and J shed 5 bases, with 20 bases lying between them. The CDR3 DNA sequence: TGTGCCAGCAGTTCCAGCCCCGTCGGAAAGAAGTATGGCTACACCTTC. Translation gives CASSSSPVGKKYGYTF.

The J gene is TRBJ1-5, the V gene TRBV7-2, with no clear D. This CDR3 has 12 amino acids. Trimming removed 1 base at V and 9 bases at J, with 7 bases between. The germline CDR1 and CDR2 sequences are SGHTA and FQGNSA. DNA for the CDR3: TGTGCCAGCAGCTTAGTCGGGAGGCCCCAGCATTTT. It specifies CASSLVGRPQHF.

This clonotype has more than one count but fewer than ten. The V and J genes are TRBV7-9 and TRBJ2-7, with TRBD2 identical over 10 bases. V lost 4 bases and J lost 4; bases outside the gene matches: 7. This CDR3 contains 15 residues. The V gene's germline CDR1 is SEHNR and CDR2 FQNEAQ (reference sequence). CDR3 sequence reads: CASSSSSGGRYEQYF. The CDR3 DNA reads TGTGCCAGCAGCTCCTCTAGCGGGGGCCGATACGAGCAGTACTTC.

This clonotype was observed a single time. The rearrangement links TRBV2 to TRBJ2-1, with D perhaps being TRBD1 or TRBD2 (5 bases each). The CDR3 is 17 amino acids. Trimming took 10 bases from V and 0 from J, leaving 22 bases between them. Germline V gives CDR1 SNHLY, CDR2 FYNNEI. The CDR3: CATATTGTLSSYNEQFF. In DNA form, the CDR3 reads TGTGCCACCGCGACGACCGGGACCCTTAGCTCCTACAATGAGCAGTTCTTC.

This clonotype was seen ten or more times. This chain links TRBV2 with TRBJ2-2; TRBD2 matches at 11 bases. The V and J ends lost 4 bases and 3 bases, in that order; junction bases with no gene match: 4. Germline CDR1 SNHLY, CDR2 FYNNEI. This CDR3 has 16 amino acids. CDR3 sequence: CASSGGTSGHTGELFF. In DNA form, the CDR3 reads TGTGCCAGCAGTGGAGGGACTAGCGGTCACACCGGGGAGCTGTTTTTT.

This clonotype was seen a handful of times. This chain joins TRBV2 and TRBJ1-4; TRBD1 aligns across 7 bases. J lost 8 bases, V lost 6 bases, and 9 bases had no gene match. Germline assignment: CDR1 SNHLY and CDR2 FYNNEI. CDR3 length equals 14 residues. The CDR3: CASSEDRFPEKLFF. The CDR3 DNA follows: TGTGCCAGCAGCGAGGACAGGTTCCCCGAAAAACTGTTTTTT. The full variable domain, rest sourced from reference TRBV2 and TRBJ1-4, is EPEVTQTPSHQVTQMGQEVILRCVPISNHLYFYWYRQILGQKVEFLVSFYNNEISEKSEIFDDQFSVERPDGSNFTLKIRSTKLEDSAMYFCASSEDRFPEKLFFGSGTQLSVL.

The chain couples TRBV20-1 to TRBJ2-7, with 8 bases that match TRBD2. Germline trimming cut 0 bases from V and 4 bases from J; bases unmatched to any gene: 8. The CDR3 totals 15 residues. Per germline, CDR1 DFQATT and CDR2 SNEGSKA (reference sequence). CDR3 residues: CSAREGSGIQYEQYF. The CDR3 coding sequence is TGCAGTGCTAGAGAAGGTAGCGGGATACAGTACGAGCAGTACTTC.

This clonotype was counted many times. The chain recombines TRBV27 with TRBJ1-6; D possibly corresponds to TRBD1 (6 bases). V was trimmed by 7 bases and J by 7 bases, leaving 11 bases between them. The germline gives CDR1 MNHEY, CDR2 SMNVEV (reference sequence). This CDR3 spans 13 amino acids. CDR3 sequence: CASKEGGNSPLHF. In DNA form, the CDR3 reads TGTGCCAGCAAGGAGGGGGGGAATTCACCCCTCCACTTT.

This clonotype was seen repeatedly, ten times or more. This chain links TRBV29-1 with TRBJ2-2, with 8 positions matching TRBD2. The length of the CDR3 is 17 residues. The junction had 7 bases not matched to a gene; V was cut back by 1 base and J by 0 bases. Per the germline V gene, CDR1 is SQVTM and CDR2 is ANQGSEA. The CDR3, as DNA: TGCAGCGTTGAAGGCCTAGCGGGCGATGCGAACACCGGGGAGCTGTTTTTT. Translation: CSVEGLAGDANTGELFF.

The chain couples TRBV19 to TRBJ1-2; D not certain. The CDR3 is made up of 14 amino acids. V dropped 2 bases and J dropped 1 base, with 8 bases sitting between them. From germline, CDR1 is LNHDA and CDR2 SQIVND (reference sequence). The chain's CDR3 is CASSINRFNYGYTF. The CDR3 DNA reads TGTGCCAGTAGTATAAATCGGTTTAACTATGGCTACACCTTC.

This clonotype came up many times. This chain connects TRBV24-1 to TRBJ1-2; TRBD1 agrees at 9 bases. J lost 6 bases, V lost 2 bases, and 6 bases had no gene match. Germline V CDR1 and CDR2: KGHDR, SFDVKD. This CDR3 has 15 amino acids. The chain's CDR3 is CATSDWRTGEDGYTF. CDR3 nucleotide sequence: TGTGCCACCAGTGATTGGAGGACAGGGGAAGATGGCTACACCTTC.

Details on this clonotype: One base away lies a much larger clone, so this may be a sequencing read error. The CDR3 spells CAGSPRDGSYEQYF. CDR3 in DNA: TGTGCCGGCAGCCCCCGGGACGGAAGCTACGAGCAGTACTTC. V usage is TRBV13 and J usage is TRBJ2-7; perhaps D is TRBD1 or TRBD2 (5 bases each). Per the germline V gene, CDR1 is PRHDT and CDR2 is FYEKMQ (reference sequence). CDR3 length: 14 amino acids.